These 5 T cell receptor beta chains were sequenced from one sample in a study of cytomegalovirus exposure and HLA in healthy donors. Researchers ran the PCR with 60 Vbeta and 13 Jbeta primers. Profiled with immunoSEQ multiplex PCR; TCRdb holds only in-frame clones, not every one. The sample yields under 300,000 clones, around 81% seen once. Sequencing input: PBMCs. These receptors came from a woman aged 55-69 years in good health and CMV-seropositive.

The rearrangement links TRBV28 to TRBJ1-5; possibly TRBD1 for D (6 bases). V was clipped by 6 bases and J by 0 bases, with 15 bases between them. Germline V gene lookup returns CDR1 MDHEN and CDR2 SYDVKM. CDR3 length: 16 residues. As DNA, the CDR3 is TGTGCCAGCAGAGAAAAAACAGGGTATAGCAATCAGCCCCAGCATTTT. Protein: CASREKTGYSNQPQHF.

V usage is TRBV7-2 and J usage is TRBJ1-5, with 12 bases matching TRBD1. Germline V gene sequence: CDR1 SGHTA, CDR2 FQGNSA. Trimming at V came to 5 bases and at J to 4 bases, leaving 15 bases not matched to a gene. The CDR3 extends over 19 amino acids. The CDR3 here is CASSPPPGQGAWVNQPQHF. CDR3 DNA sequence: TGTGCCAGCAGCCCCCCCCCGGGACAGGGGGCTTGGGTGAATCAGCCCCAGCATTTT.

V is TRBV28 and J is TRBJ1-5; tentatively, D is TRBD1 (5 bases). Looked up from germline, CDR1 is MDHEN and CDR2 is SYDVKM. This CDR3 region has 14 residues. Between the trimmed V and J ends, which lost 3 bases and 7 bases, there was a span of 13 bases. In nucleotides, the CDR3 is TGTGCCAGCAGTTTTTACGGGAGGGGACAGCCCCAGCATTTT. This encodes CASSFYGRGQPQHF.

The table lists this clone with a few counts. J is TRBJ2-7 and V is TRBV7-9; D is possibly TRBD2 (6 bases). V gave up 5 bases and J gave up 3 bases, with 8 bases separating them. Germline CDR1 SEHNR, CDR2 FQNEAQ (reference sequence). The length of the CDR3 is 12 residues. This CDR3 is CASSGGNYEQYF. The CDR3 DNA reads as TGTGCCAGCAGCGGAGGGAACTACGAGCAGTACTTC.

The chain recombines TRBV7-9 with TRBJ1-2; D gene ambiguous. CDR3 size: 13 residues. Germline CDR1 reads SEHNR; CDR2 reads FQNEAQ (reference sequence). V shed 3 bases and J shed 6 bases, with 11 bases lying between them. The CDR3 DNA is TGTGCCAGCAGCTTGCGGGCAAGTCATGGCTACACCTTC. This encodes CASSLRASHGYTF.